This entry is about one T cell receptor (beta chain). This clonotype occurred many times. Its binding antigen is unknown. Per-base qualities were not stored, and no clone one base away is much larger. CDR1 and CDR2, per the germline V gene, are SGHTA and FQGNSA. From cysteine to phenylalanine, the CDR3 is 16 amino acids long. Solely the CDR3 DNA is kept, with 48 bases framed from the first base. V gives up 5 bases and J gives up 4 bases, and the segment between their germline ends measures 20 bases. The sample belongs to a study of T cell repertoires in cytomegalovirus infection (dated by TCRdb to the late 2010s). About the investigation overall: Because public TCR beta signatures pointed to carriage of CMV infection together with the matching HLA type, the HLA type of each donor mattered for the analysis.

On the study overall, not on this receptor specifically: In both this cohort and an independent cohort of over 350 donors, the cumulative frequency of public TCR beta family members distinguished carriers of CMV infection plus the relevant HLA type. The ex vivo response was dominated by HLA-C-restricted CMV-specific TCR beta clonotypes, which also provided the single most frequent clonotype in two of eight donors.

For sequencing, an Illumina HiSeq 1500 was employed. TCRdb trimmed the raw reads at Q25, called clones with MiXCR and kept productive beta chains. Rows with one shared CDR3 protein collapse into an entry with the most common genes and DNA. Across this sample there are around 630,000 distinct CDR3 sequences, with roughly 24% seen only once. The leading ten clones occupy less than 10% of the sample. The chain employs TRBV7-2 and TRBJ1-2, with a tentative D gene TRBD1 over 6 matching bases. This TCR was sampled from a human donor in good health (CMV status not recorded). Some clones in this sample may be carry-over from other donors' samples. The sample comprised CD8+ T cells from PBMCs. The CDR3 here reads CASSVPTGVRVYGYTF. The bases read TGTGCCAGCAGCGTTCCGACAGGTGTAAGAGTCTATGGCTACACCTTC.